The clone carrying this T cell receptor (beta chain) was counted many times. The antigen is not known. The authors used template switching to add a universal primer site and gave cDNA unique molecular identifiers. In TCRdb, the 5' RACE reads were re-called with MiXCR into one record per CDR3 protein. The sample yields under 800,000 distinct CDR3 sequences, 21% seen once. This sample is drawn from a study of identical twins. Notes on the study in general: Models underestimated TCR alpha sharing (out-of-frame) in monozygotic twins.

Trimming stripped 4 bases from V and 7 bases from J, with 14 bases between. Germline-derived CDR1 and CDR2 are SGDLS and YYNGEE. This CDR3 comprises 14 residues. These records were also assigned to another study, of T cells expressing NK-cell markers.

The sequenced sample consisted of PBMCs. V is TRBV9 and J is TRBJ2-2; D is ambiguous. The sequence was collected from a woman between 18 and 29 years old in good health. For the CDR3, the DNA is TGTGCCAGCAGCCCGCAATCAATGGGCGGGGAGCTGTTTTTT. Its protein is CASSPQSMGGELFF.